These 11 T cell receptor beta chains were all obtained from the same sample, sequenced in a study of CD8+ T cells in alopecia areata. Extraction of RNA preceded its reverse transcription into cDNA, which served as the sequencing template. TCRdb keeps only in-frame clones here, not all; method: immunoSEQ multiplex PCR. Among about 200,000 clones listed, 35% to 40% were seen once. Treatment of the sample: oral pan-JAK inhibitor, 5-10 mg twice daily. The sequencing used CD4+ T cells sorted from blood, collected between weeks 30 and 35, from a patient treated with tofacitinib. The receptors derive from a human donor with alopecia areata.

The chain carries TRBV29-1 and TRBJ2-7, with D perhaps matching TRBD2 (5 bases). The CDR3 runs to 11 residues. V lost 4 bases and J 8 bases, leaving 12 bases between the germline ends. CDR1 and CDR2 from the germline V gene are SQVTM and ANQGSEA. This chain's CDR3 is CSVVLDWKQYF. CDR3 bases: TGCAGCGTTGTCTTGGACTGGAAGCAGTACTTC.

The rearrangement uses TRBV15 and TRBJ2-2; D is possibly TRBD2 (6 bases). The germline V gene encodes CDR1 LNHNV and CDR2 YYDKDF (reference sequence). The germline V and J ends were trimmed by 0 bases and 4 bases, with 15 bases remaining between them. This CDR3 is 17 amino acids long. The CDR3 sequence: CATSRESGDSGTGELFF. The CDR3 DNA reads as TGTGCCACCAGCAGAGAGTCGGGAGACTCTGGCACCGGGGAGCTGTTTTTT.

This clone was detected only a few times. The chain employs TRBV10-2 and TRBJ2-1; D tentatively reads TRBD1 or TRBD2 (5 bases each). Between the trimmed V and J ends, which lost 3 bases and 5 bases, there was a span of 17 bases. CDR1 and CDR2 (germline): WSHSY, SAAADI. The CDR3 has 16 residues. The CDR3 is CASSDERLRDHNEQFF. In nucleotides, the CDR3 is TGCGCCAGCAGTGATGAGCGGTTGAGGGACCACAATGAGCAGTTCTTC.

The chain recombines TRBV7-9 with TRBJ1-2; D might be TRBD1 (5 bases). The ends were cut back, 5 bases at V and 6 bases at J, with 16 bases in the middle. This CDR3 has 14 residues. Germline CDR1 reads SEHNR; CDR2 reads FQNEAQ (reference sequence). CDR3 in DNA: TGTGCCAGCAGCCCCAACGCAGGGAGGGATGGCTACACCTTC. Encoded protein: CASSPNAGRDGYTF.

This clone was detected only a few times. This chain's CDR3 is CASSLALFATNTEAFF. The CDR3 DNA reads TGCGCCAGCAGCTTGGCCCTGTTCGCGACAAACACTGAAGCTTTCTTT. This chain connects TRBV5-1 to TRBJ1-1, with D hard to call. The CDR3 loop spans 16 amino acids. The germline V gene encodes CDR1 SGHRS and CDR2 YFSETQ. V dropped 0 bases and J dropped 2 bases, with 14 bases sitting between them.

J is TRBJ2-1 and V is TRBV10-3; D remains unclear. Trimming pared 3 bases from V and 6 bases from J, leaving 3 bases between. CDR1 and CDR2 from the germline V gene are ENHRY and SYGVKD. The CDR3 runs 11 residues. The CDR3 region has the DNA TGTGCCATCAGTGATGTCAATGAGCAGTTCTTC. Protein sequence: CAISDVNEQFF.

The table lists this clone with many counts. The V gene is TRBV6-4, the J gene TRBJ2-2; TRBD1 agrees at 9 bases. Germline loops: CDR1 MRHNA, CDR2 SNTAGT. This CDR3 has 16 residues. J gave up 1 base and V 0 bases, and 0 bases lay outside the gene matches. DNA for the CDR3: TGTGCCAGCAGTGACTCGGGACAGGGGAACACCGGGGAGCTGTTTTTT. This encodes CASSDSGQGNTGELFF.

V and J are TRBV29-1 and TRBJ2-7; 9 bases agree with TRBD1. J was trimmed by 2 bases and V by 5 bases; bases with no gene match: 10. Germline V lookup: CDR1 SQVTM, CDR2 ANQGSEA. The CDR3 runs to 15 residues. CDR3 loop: CSVPKPGQGPYEQYF. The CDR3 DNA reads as TGCAGCGTTCCTAAACCGGGACAGGGACCCTACGAGCAGTACTTC.

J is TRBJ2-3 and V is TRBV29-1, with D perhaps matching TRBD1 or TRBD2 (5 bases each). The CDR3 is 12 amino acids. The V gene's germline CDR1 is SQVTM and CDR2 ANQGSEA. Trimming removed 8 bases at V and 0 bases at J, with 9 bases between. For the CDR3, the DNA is TGCAGCTTCCGGGACAGCACAGATACGCAGTATTTT. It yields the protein CSFRDSTDTQYF.

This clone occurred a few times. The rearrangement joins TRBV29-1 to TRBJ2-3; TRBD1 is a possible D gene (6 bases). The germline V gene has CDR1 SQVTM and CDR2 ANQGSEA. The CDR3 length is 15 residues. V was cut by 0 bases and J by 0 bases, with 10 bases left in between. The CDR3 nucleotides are TGCAGCGTTGAAGAAACAGGGATCAGCACAGATACGCAGTATTTT. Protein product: CSVEETGISTDTQYF.

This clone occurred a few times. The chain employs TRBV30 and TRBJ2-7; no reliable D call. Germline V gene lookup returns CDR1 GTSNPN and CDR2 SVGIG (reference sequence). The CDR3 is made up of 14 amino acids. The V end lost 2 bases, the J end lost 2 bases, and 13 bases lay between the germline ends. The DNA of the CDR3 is TGTGCCTGGAGTTTCCGGCGGATTACCTACGAGCAGTACTTC. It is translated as CAWSFRRITYEQYF.